This T cell receptor beta chain derives from a study of Graves' ophthalmopathy and Graves' hyperthyroidism (dated by TCRdb to the late 2010s). With respect to the entire study: Peripheral blood was collected at initial diagnosis, before any treatment. In total, approximately 130 blood samples were TCR-sequenced: fewer than 50 ophthalmopathy, about 75 hyperthyroidism and roughly 17 hyperthyroidism-to-ophthalmopathy patients. The approximately 98 discovery patients were randomly divided into training and test sets at a 7:3 ratio. In roughly 6 hyperthyroidism patients, the T-cell repertoires found in thyroid tissue were compared with those found in blood. An independent validation cohort was composed of fewer than 20 hyperthyroidism patients and more than 15 patients who later progressed from hyperthyroidism to ophthalmopathy. Following sampling, methimazole starting at 30 mg daily was administered to hyperthyroidism patients, and high-dose intravenous methylprednisolone was administered to ophthalmopathy patients. TCR beta repertoire signatures were used to distinguish Graves' ophthalmopathy from Graves' hyperthyroidism and to predict progression to ophthalmopathy. To explore V-J signatures that separate ophthalmopathy from hyperthyroidism, a discovery set of about a hundred patients was enrolled, consisting of 43 with ophthalmopathy and approximately 60 with stable hyperthyroidism. Paper-wide results and their limitations: Most expanded thyroid clonotypes with a frequency above 0.001 also appeared in blood, which suggests that blood repertoires may reflect the immune response in the thyroid. The 13-signature model separated ophthalmopathy from stable hyperthyroidism with 87.88% sensitivity and 81.08% specificity in cross-validation, and 80%/75% in the test set. In validation, the model predicted ophthalmopathy progression with about 70% sensitivity and around 72% specificity; around twelve predicted patients were CT-confirmed with GO in a median of approximately six months. No statistical method was used to predetermine the sample size, and group allocation was not hidden from the investigators.

In its sample, this clonotype was seen many times. The target of this receptor is not known. One end of the junction does not line up with germline, which may come from a read error. CDR1 and CDR2 are drawn from the germline V gene: SGHRS, YFSETQ. The CDR3, cysteine through phenylalanine, is 14 amino acids long. The kept DNA is CDR3 alone, 42 bases in frame from the first base. Ophthalmopathy patients were characterized by moderately to severely active disease, a Clinical Activity Score of at least 3, a NOSPECS grade of at least 4, and a disease duration under 3 months. Patients with other autoimmune diseases, uncontrolled infections, pregnancy or lactation were excluded from the study. Diagnosis was based on clinical symptoms, serum thyroxine, TRAb, thyroid ultrasound and orbital computed tomography. PBMCs were isolated from about 9.1 ml of fresh peripheral blood by Ficoll-Paque density gradient centrifugation. Total RNA was extracted with Trizol reagent and quality-checked on an Agilent 2100 Bioanalyzer.

For repertoire sequencing, the TCR beta CDR3 regions were amplified from RNA transcripts. A first-round RT-PCR used HTBI primers with the Qiagen OneStep RT-PCR kit, followed by a second-round multiplex PCR, size selection and purification. Libraries were sequenced paired-end with 100 bp reads on an Illumina HiSeq2000. Regarding the original processing steps: SOAPnuke was used for read processing, and reads with adapters, uncalled bases, a mean Phred below 15, or no exact constant-primer or identifier match were discarded. COPE v1.2.5 was used to merge high-quality paired reads. Unique nucleotide sequences were defined as clonotypes and aligned to IMGT TRB V, D and J references using MiTCR v1.1. The analysis was limited to V-J combinations with a frequency above 0.0001, which together covered roughly 99% of the repertoires. A TCR clonal expansion and chaos score per V-J combination was defined as the ratio of F50 clonal expansion to chaos observed in the TCRdist matrix. Features were reduced by Welch's t-statistics and random forest to around 14 V-J combinations, which fed a naive Bayes classifier. Thyroid-blood repertoire similarity was quantified with the Morisita-Horn index. TCRdb applied fastp at Q25 and MiXCR to the public reads, then kept only in-frame beta chains. Rows are unified per CDR3 protein, each entry keeping the most common DNA and genes. Clone size and V and J calls follow TCRdb, not the original study. This sample comprises around 470,000 distinct CDR3 sequences, 13% to 15% of them detected only once. The ten largest clones take up about 9.4% of the sample.

The sequencing input was blood. The TCR sequence derives from a woman in her 30s with Graves' ophthalmopathy. Donor details come from another sample of the same person, matched by shared clones. The chain is assembled from TRBV5-1 and TRBJ2-7, and 8 junctional nucleotides match TRBD1. The base sequence is TGTGCCAGCAGTTGGGGGACAGGCTCCTACGAGCAGTACTTC. It is translated as CASSWGTGSYEQYF.